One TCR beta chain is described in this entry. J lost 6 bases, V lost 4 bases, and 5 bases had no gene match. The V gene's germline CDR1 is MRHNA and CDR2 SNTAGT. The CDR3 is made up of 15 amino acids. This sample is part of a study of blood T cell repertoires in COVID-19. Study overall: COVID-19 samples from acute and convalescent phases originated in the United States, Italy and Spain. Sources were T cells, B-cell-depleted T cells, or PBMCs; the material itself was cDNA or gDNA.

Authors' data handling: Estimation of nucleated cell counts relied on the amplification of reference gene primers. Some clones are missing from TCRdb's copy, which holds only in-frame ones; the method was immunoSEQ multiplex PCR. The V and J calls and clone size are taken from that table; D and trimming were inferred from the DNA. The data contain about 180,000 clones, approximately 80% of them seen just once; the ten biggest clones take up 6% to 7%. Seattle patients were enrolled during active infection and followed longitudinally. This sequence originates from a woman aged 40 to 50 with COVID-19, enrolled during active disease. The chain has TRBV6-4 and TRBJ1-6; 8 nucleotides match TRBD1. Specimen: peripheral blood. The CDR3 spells CASSVAQGGNSPLHF. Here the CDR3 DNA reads TGTGCCAGCAGTGTCGCACAGGGGGGTAATTCACCCCTCCACTTT.